What follows describes a single TCR beta chain. Its cognate antigen is unknown. The source of the sample is a study of T cells in Graves' hyperthyroidism and ophthalmopathy. Overall study: Staff took peripheral blood when the initial diagnosis was made, before any treatment began.

Study-wide findings and caveats: Among thyroid clonotypes expanded above 0.001, most also appeared in blood.

Germline V CDR1 and CDR2: MNHNS, SASEGT. Trimming took 7 bases from V and 6 from J, leaving 13 bases between them. This CDR3 has 12 residues. Amplification of TCR beta CDR3 regions used RNA as the template. Researchers ran a first-round RT-PCR on the TCR CDR3 using the HTBI primer set. TCRdb passed the multiplex PCR reads through MiXCR, listing each CDR3 protein once. The table records about 510,000 distinct CDR3 sequences, 11% to 15% of them present only once. Patients between 18 and 65 years old had hyperthyroidism, newly diagnosed and lasting under 2 months. Sequencing was done on a sample of blood. This clonotype originated in a woman between 35 and 50 years old with Graves' hyperthyroidism. The rearrangement uses TRBV6-1 and TRBJ2-7; no firm D call. The CDR3: CASTLDPVEQYF. CDR3 bases: TGTGCCAGCACCTTAGACCCCGTCGAGCAGTACTTC.